This entry lists 11 T cell receptor beta chains sequenced from one sample in a study of blood T cells in healthy people across ages. A sample-barcoded 5' primer and a J-beta primer mix were used in a second PCR of roughly 7 to 12 cycles. TCRdb ran MiXCR on the 5' RACE reads and lists one entry per CDR3 protein. The table lists 850,000 or so distinct CDR3 sequences, about 28% of them singletons. Sample: blood. These receptors came from a woman of 80 years or more in good health.

V is TRBV20-1 and J is TRBJ2-7; no reliable D call. CDR1 is DFQATT, CDR2 SNEGSKA, per germline (reference sequence). V was pared by 5 bases and J by 6 bases, with 8 bases between. The CDR3 has 10 residues. CDR3: CSAASSEQYF. CDR3 DNA: TGCAGTGCTGCCAGCAGCGAGCAGTACTTC.

The chain carries TRBV4-2 and TRBJ1-1, with a weak D call TRBD1 (5 bases). V shed 1 base and J shed 8 bases, with 11 bases lying between them. This CDR3 has 13 amino acids. Germline lookup yields CDR1 LGHNA and CDR2 YNFKEQ. The CDR3 DNA sequence: TGTGCCAGCAGCCAAGCTCGGGGCCGCGAAGCTTTCTTT. Translated, it gives CASSQARGREAFF.

The J gene is TRBJ2-3, the V gene TRBV6-2 or TRBV6-3; TRBD2 matches 9 bases. J gave up 1 base and V 6 bases, and 8 bases lay outside the gene matches. The CDR3 consists of 16 residues. Germline CDR1 MNHEY, CDR2 SVGEGT. Here the CDR3 reads CASRIGSGGGTDTQYF. The CDR3 DNA is TGTGCCAGCAGGATTGGTAGCGGGGGAGGCACAGATACGCAGTATTTT.

This clonotype was seen only a few times. The V gene is TRBV3-1, the J gene TRBJ1-1; 8 bases align to TRBD1. Germline V gene lookup returns CDR1 LGHDT and CDR2 YNNKEL (reference sequence). The CDR3 loop spans 14 amino acids. With V trimmed by 4 bases and J by 4 bases, 5 bases remained unmatched. The CDR3 reads CASSPDRVRTEAFF. CDR3 sequence (DNA): TGTGCCAGCAGCCCGGACAGGGTTCGCACTGAAGCTTTCTTT.

This clonotype was seen repeatedly, ten times or more. The chain couples TRBV10-3 to TRBJ2-3; maybe TRBD2 (6 bases). Germline lookup yields CDR1 ENHRY and CDR2 SYGVKD. The CDR3 loop spans 17 amino acids. The V and J ends lost 0 bases and 6 bases respectively, with 19 bases between them. This chain's CDR3 is CAISESVRTTISDTQYF. CDR3 coding DNA: TGTGCCATCAGTGAGTCTGTCAGGACTACTATCTCCGATACGCAGTATTTT.

In regard to this clonotype: Possible read error: a much larger clone is one base away. The chain recombines TRBV20-1 with TRBJ2-1, with a tentative D call TRBD2 (5 bases). This CDR3 is built from 13 residues. CDR1 is DFQATT, CDR2 SNEGSKA, per germline (reference sequence). This chain's CDR3 is CGARLTTYNEQFF. Here the CDR3 DNA reads TGCGGTGCTAGACTAACGACCTACAATGAGCAGTTCTTC.

This clonotype was detected many times. V usage is TRBV11-2 and J usage is TRBJ2-1; D tentatively reads TRBD1 or TRBD2 (5 bases each). The CDR3 extends over 14 amino acids. Deletions cut 1 base from V and 7 bases from J, with 11 bases between. Germline V gives CDR1 SGHAT, CDR2 FQNNGV. The CDR3 protein is CASSLGGWGNEQFF. As DNA, the CDR3 is TGTGCCAGCAGCTTAGGGGGGTGGGGTAATGAGCAGTTCTTC.

This clonotype occurred a few times. A much larger clone sits a single nucleotide away, making a read error possible. J is TRBJ2-1 and V is TRBV20-1; TRBD2 aligns across 10 bases. The closer fit of TRBJ2-7 to the DNA end suggests the J call may be wrong. The CDR3 loop spans 14 amino acids. Germline V gene data show CDR1 as DFQATT and CDR2 as SNEGSKA (reference sequence). The CDR3 nucleotides read TGCAGTGCCTTTCGGACTAGCGGCTTGAATGAGCAGTACTTC. Protein product: CSAFRTSGLNEQYF.

Concerning this clonotype: This CDR3 is missing its conserved last phenylalanine or tryptophan, likely due to a read error. The chain couples TRBV12-3 or TRBV12-4 to TRBJ2-7, with D perhaps TRBD1 or TRBD2 (6 bases each). The DNA end favors TRBJ2-5, so the J call may be wrong. This CDR3 comprises 13 residues. The CDR3 DNA is TGTGCCAGCAGTTTTGGGGGGCGGGAGACCCAGTACTGC. Translation: CASSFGGRETQYC.

This clonotype was detected a few times. V and J are TRBV19 and TRBJ2-1; D perhaps matches TRBD1 (6 bases). V was cut by 1 base and J by 12 bases, with 16 bases left in between. The germline V gene encodes CDR1 LNHDA and CDR2 SQIVND (reference sequence). The CDR3 has 14 amino acids. The CDR3 nucleotides are TGTGCCAGTAGTATAGTTAATAGGGGGAAAGGGCAGTTCTTC. It specifies CASSIVNRGKGQFF.

This clonotype was detected ten times or more. The rearrangement links TRBV20-1 to TRBJ2-7, with TRBD1 identical over 10 bases. CDR1 and CDR2 from the germline V gene are DFQATT and SNEGSKA (reference sequence). Trimming removed 6 bases from V and 5 bases from J; junction bases left unmatched: 7. The CDR3 is 13 residues long. CDR3 sequence: CSAIRDRGHEQYF. CDR3 coding DNA: TGCAGTGCCATCCGGGACAGGGGCCACGAGCAGTACTTC.